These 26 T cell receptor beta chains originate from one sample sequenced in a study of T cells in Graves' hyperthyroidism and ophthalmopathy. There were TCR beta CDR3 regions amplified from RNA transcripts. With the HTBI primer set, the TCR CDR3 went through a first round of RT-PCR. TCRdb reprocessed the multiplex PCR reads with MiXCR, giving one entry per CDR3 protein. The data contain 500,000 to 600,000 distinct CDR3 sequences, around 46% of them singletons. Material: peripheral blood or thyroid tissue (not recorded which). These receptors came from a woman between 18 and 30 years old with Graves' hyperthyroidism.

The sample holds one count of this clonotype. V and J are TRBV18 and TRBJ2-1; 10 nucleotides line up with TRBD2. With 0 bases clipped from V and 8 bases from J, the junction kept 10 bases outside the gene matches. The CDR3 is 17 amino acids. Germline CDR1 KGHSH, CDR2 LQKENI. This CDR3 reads CASSPPVLAGVFDEQFF. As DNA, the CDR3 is TGTGCCAGCTCACCACCAGTCCTAGCGGGAGTATTCGATGAGCAGTTCTTC.

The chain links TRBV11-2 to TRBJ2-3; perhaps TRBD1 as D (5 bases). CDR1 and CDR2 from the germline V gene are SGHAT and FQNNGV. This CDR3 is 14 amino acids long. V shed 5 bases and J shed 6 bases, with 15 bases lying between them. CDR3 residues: CASSRIPGRDTQYF. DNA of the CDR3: TGTGCCAGCAGCCGTATCCCAGGGCGGGATACGCAGTATTTT. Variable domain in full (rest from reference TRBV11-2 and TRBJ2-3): EAGVAQSPRYKIIEKRQSVAFWCNPISGHATLYWYQQILGQGPKLLIQFQNNGVVDDSQLPKDRFSAERLKGVDSTLKIQPAKLEDSAVYLCASSRIPGRDTQYFGPGTRLTVL.

CDR3 sequence: CASSYGTSGFEQFF. The CDR3 coding sequence is TGTGCCAGCAGTTACGGGACTAGCGGGTTTGAGCAGTTCTTC. The gene calls are TRBV13 and TRBJ2-1, with TRBD2 matching 12 bases. V dropped 6 bases and J dropped 9; count of bases not matched to a gene: 6. CDR3 length: 14 residues. CDR1 is PRHDT and CDR2 is FYEKMQ in the germline V gene (reference sequence).

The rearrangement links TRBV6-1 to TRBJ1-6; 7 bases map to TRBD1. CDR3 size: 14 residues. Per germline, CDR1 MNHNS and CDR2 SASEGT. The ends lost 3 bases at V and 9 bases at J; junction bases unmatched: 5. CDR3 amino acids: CASSEGQNGSPLHF. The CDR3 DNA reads TGTGCCAGCAGTGAGGGACAGAACGGTTCACCCCTCCACTTT.

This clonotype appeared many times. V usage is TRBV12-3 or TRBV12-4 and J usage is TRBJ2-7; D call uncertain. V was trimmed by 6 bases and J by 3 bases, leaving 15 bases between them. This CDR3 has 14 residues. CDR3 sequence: CASRPTHYNYEQYF. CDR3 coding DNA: TGTGCCAGCAGGCCCACGCATTACAACTACGAGCAGTACTTC.

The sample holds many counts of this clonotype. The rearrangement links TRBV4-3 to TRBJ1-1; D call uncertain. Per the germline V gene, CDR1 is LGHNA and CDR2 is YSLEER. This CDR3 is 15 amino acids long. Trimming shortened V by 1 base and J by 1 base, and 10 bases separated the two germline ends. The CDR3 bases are TGCGCCAGCAGCCAAGGGGGTCGGGGGAACACTGAAGCTTTCTTT. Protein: CASSQGGRGNTEAFF.

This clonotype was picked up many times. The chain's CDR3 is CASRNRDRTYEQYF. DNA for the CDR3: TGTGCCAGCAGAAACCGGGACAGGACCTACGAGCAGTACTTC. The genes are TRBV12-3 or TRBV12-4 and TRBJ2-7; 8 bases agree with TRBD1. V lost 6 bases, J lost 2 bases, and 6 bases stayed unmatched. This CDR3 comprises 14 residues.

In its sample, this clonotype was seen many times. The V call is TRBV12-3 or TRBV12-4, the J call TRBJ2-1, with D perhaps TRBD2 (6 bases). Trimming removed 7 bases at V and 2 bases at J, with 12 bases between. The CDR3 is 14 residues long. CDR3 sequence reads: CASKRDSTYNEQFF. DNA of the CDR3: TGTGCCAGCAAAAGGGACTCAACCTACAATGAGCAGTTCTTC.

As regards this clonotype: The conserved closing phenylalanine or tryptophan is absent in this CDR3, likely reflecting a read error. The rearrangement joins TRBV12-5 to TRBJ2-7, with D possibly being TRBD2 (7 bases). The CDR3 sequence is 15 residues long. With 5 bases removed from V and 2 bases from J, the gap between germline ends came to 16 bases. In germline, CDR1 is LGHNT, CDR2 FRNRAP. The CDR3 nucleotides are TGTGCTAGTGGTCCCCCGGGGGGCCTCGCCTACGAGCAGTACCTC. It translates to CASGPPGGLAYEQYL.

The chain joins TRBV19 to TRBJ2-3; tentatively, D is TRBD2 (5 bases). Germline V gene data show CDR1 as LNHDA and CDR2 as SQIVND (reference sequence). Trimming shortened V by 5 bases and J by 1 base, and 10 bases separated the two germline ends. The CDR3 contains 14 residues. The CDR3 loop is CASSEGAGTDTQYF. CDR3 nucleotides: TGTGCCAGTAGTGAGGGCGCGGGCACAGATACGCAGTATTTT.

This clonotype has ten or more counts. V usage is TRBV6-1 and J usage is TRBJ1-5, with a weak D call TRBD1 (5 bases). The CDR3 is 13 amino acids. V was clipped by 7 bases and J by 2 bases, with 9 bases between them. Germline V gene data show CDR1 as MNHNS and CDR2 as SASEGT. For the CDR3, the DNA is TGTGCCAGCACCCGCAGGGGCAATCAGCCCCAGCATTTT. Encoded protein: CASTRRGNQPQHF.

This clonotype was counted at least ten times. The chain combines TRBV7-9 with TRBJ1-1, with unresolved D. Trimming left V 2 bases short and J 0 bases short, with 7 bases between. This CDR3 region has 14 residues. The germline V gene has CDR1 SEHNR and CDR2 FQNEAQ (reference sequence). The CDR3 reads CASSLNQLNTEAFF. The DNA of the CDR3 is TGTGCCAGCAGCTTAAACCAATTGAACACTGAAGCTTTCTTT.

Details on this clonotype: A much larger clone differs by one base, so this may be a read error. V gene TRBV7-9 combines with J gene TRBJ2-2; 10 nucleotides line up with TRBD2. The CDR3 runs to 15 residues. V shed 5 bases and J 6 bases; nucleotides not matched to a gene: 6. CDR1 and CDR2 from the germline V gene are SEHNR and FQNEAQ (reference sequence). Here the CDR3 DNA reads TGTGCCAGCAGCCCAGCGGGAGGGCCCGCCGGGGAGCTGTTTTTT. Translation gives CASSPAGGPAGELFF.

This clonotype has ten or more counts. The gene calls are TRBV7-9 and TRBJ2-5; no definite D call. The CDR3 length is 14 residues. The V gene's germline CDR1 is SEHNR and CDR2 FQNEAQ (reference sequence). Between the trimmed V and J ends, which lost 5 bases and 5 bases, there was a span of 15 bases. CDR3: CASSAYGEVETQYF. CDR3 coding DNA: TGTGCCAGCAGCGCCTACGGTGAGGTGGAGACCCAGTACTTC.

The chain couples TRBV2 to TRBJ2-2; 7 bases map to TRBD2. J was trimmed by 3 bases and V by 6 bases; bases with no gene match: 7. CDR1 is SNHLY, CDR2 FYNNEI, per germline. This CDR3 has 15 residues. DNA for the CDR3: TGTGCCAGCAGAGCCGCCCTAGCGGACACCGGGGAGCTGTTTTTT. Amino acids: CASRAALADTGELFF.

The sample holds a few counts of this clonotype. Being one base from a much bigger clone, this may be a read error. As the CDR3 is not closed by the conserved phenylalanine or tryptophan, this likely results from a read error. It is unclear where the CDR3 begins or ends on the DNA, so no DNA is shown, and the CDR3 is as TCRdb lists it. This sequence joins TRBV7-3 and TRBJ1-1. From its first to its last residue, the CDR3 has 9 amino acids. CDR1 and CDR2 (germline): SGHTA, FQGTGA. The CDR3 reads CASSEGLAG.

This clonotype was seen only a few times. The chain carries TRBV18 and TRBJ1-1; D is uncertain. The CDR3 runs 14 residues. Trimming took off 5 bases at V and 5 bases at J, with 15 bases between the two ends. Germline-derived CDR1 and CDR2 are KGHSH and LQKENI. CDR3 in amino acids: CASSERAPGTEAFF. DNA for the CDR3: TGTGCCAGCTCAGAAAGGGCCCCCGGTACTGAAGCTTTCTTT. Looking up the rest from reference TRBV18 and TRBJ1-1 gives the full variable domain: NAGVMQNPRHLVRRRGQEARLRCSPMKGHSHVYWYRQLPEEGLKFMVYLQKENIIDESGMPKERFSAEFPKEGPSILRIQQVVRGDSAAYFCASSERAPGTEAFFGQGTRLTVV.

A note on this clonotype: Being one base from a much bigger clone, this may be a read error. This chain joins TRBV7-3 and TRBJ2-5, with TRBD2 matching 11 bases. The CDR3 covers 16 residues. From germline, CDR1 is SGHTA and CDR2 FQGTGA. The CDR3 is CASSQGLAGFQGTQYF. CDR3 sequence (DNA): TGCGCCAGCAGCCAAGGACTAGCGGGCTTCCAAGGGACCCAGTACTTC.

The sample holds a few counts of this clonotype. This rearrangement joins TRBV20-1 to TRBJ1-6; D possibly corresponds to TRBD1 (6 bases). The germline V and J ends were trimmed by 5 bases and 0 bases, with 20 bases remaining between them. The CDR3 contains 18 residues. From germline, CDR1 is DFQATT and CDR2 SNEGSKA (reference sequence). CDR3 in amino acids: CSAPWGGLSTSYNSPLHF. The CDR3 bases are TGCAGTGCTCCCTGGGGGGGGCTCTCAACCTCCTATAATTCACCCCTCCACTTT.

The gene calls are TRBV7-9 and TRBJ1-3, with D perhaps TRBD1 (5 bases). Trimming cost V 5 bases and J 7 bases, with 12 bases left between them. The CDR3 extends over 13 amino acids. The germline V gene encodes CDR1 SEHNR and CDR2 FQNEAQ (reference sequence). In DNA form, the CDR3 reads TGTGCCAGCAGCGTTGGGACGGCGAACACCATATATTTT. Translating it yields CASSVGTANTIYF.

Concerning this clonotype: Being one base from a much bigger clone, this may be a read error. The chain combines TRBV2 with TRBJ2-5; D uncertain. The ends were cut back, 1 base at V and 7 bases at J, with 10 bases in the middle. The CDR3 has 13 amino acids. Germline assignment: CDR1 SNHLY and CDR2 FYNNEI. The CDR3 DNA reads TGTGCCAGCAGTGAAGACAGACGAGGGACCCAGTACTTC. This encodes CASSEDRRGTQYF.

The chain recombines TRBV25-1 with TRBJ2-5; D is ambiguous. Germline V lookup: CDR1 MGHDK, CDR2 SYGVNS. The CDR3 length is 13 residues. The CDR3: CARDRTPQETQYF. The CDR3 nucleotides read TGTGCTAGAGATAGGACGCCGCAAGAGACCCAGTACTTC.

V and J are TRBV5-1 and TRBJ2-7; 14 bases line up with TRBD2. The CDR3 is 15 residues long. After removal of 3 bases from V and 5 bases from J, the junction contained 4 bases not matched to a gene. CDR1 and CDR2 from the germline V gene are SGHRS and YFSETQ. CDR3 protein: CASSSRTSGRHEQYF. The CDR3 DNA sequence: TGCGCCAGCAGCTCCAGGACTAGCGGGAGGCACGAGCAGTACTTC.

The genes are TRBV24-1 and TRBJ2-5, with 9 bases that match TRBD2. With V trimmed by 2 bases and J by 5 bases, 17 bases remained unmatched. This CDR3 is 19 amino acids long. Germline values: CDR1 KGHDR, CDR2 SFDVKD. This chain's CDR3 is CATSDSIAPSGIRLETQYF. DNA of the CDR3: TGTGCCACCAGTGATTCCATAGCACCTAGCGGGATAAGATTGGAGACCCAGTACTTC.

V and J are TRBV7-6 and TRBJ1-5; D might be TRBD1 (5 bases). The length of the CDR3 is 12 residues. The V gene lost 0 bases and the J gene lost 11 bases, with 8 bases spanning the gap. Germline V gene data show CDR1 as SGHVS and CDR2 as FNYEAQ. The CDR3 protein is CASSLARETQHF. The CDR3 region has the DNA TGTGCCAGCAGCTTAGCCAGGGAGACCCAGCATTTT.

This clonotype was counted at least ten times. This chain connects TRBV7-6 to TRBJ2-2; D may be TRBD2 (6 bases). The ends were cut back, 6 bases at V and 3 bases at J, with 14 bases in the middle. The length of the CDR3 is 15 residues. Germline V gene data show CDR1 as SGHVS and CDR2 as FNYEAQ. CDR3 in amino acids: CASRSEGFDTGELFF. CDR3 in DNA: TGTGCCAGCAGGTCGGAGGGTTTCGACACCGGGGAGCTGTTTTTT.